This T cell receptor (beta chain) is drawn from a study of blood T cells in healthy people across ages. Donor samples were obtained from healthy Caucasian individuals from Russia, aged about 6 to 100. PBMCs were isolated at a quantity of at least 7 million per sample. V gave up 7 bases and J gave up 0 bases, with 18 bases separating them. The CDR3 loop spans 16 amino acids. Germline V gives CDR1 SGHTA, CDR2 FQGNSA. The second PCR ran roughly 7 to 11 cycles with a sample-barcoded 5' primer and J-beta primers. Each single sample gave us at least 2.5 million CDR3-containing paired-end reads. Via MiXCR, TCRdb re-called the 5' RACE reads, giving one row per CDR3 protein. The sample consists of 1.2 million to 1.5 million distinct CDR3 sequences, roughly 40% of them appearing once.

The chain is built from TRBV7-2 and TRBJ2-5; no firm D call. This receptor was obtained from a young woman in good health. Sequenced material: blood. Here the CDR3 reads CASTPPENSYQETQYF. CDR3 sequence (DNA): TGTGCCAGCACCCCTCCGGAGAACTCGTACCAAGAGACCCAGTACTTC.